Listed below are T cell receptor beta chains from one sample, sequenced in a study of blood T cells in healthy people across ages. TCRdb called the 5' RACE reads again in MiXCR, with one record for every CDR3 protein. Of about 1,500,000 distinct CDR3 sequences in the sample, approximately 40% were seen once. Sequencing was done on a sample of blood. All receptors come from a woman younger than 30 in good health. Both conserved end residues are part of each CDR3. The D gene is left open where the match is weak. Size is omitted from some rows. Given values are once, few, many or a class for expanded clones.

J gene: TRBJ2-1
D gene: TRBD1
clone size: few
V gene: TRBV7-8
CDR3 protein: CASSSLGGQGSYNEQFF
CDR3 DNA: TGTGCCAGCAGCTCCCTAGGCGGACAGGGGTCTTACAATGAGCAGTTCTTC

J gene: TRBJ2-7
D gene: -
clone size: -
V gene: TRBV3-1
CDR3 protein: CANSLGGSGPLHEQYF
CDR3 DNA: TGCGCCAACAGTCTAGGGGGTTCGGGACCTCTACACGAGCAGTACTTC

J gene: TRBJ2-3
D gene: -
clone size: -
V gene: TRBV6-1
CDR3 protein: CASSELSDTQYF
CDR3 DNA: TGTGCCAGCAGTGAACTATCAGATACGCAGTATTTT

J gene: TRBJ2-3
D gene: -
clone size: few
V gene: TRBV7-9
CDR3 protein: CASSSESAQERYAYF
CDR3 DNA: TGTGCCAGCAGCTCTGAGTCCGCCCAGGAGAGATACGCGTATTTT

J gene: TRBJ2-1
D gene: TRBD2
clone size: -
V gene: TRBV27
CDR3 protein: CASSWLAGDDEQFF
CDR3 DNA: TGTGCCAGCAGTTGGCTAGCGGGAGACGATGAGCAGTTCTTC

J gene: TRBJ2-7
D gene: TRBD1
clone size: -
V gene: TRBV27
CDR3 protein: CASTPGGGYEQYF
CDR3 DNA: TGTGCCAGCACCCCAGGGGGTGGATACGAGCAGTACTTC

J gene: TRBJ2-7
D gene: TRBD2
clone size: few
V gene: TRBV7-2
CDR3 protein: CASSAYGTSGGPEQYF
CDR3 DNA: TGTGCCAGCAGCGCTTACGGGACTAGCGGGGGTCCCGAGCAGTACTTC

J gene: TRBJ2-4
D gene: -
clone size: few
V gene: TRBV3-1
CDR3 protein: CASDSGGGGPKNIQYF
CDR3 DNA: TGTGCCAGCGACTCGGGAGGAGGGGGTCCCAAAAACATTCAGTACTTC

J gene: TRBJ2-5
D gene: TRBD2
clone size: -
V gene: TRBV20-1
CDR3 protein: CSARVGGSGSSETQYF
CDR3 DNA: TGCAGTGCTAGAGTTGGTGGTAGCGGGAGTTCAGAGACCCAGTACTTC

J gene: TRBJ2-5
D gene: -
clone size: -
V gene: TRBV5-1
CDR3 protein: CASSSPRSQETQYF
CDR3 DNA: TGCGCCAGCTCCTCCCCTAGAAGCCAAGAGACCCAGTACTTC

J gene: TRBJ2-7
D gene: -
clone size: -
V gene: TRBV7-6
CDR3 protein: CASSLGPSDYEQYF
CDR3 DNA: TGTGCCAGCAGCTTAGGGCCAAGTGACTACGAGCAGTACTTC

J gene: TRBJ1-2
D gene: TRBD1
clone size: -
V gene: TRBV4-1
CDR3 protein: CASSQVGQAYGYTF
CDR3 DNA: TGCGCCAGCAGCCAAGTGGGACAGGCCTATGGCTACACCTTC

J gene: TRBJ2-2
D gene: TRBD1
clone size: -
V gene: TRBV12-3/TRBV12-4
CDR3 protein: CASSPPGQESTGELFF
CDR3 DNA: TGTGCCAGCAGTCCTCCGGGACAGGAAAGCACCGGGGAGCTGTTTTTT

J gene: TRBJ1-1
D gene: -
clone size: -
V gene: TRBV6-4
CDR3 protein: CASRIGKREVTNTEAFF
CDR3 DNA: TGTGCCAGCCGAATAGGAAAACGGGAAGTTACGAACACTGAAGCTTTCTTT

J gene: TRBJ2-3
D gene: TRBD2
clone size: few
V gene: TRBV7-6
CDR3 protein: CASSLAQGLAGGREDTQYF
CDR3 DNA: TGTGCCAGCAGCTTAGCGCAAGGACTAGCGGGGGGGCGTGAAGATACGCAGTATTTT

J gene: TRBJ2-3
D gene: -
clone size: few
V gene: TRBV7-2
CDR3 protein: CASSPYSTRPGNTQYF
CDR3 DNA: TGTGCCAGCAGTCCATACTCGACTAGGCCAGGGAATACGCAGTATTTT

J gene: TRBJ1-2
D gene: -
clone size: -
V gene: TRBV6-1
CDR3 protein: CASEGYGYTF
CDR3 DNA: TGTGCCAGCGAGGGTTATGGCTACACCTTC

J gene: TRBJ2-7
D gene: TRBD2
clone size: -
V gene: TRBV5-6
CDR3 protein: CASHGGLAGIYEQYF
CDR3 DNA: TGTGCCAGCCATGGGGGACTAGCGGGAATATACGAGCAGTACTTC

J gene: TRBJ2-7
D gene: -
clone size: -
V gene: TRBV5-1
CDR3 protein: CASSTSRQASYEQYF
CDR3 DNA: TGCGCCAGCTCCACTTCCCGACAGGCTTCCTACGAGCAGTACTTC

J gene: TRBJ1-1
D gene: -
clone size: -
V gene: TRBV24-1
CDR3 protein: CATSSDLNTEAFF
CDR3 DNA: TGTGCCACCAGTTCCGACCTGAACACTGAAGCTTTCTTT

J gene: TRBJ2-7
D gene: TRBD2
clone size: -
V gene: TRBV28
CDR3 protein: CASRLAPPYEQYF
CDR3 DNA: TGTGCCAGCCGACTAGCGCCCCCGTACGAGCAGTACTTC

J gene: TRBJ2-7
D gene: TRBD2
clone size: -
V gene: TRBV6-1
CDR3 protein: CASSESAGTQFYEQYF
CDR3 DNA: TGTGCCAGCAGTGAATCAGCGGGAACCCAATTTTACGAGCAGTACTTC

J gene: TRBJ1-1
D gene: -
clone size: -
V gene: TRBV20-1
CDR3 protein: CSARDPQGGNTEAFF
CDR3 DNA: TGCAGTGCTAGAGATCCGCAGGGTGGGAACACTGAAGCTTTCTTT

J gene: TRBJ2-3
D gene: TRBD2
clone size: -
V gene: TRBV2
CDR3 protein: CASRRVAGSTDTQYF
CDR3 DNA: TGTGCCAGCCGGAGGGTAGCGGGGAGCACAGATACGCAGTATTTT

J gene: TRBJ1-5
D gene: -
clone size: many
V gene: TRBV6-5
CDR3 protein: CATRGGSNQPQHF
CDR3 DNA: TGTGCCACCAGGGGAGGAAGCAATCAGCCCCAGCATTTT

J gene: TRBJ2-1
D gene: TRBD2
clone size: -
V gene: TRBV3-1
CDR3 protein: CASSQGSLAGYNEQFF
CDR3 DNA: TGTGCCAGCAGCCAAGGGTCCCTAGCGGGGTACAATGAGCAGTTCTTC

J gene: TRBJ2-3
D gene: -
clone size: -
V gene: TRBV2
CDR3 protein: CATGEADTQYF
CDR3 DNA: TGTGCCACAGGGGAGGCAGATACGCAGTATTTT

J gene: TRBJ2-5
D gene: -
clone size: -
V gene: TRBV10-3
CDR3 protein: CAISESPQQTGNNEQYF
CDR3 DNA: TGTGCCATCAGTGAGAGCCCCCAACAGACGGGTAACAATGAGCAGTACTTC

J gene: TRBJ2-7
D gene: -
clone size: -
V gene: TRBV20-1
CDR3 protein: CSASPSRRGYEQYF
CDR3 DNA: TGCAGTGCTAGCCCTAGCCGGAGGGGCTACGAGCAGTACTTC

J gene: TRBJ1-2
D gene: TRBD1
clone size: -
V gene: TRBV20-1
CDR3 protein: CSAGGQGAGSAYGYTF
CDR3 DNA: TGCAGTGCGGGGGGACAGGGGGCTGGATCGGCCTATGGCTACACCTTC

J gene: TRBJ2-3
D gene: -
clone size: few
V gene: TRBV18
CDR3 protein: CASSPTRPPDTQYF
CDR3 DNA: TGTGCCAGCTCACCAACCCGGCCCCCCGATACGCAGTATTTT

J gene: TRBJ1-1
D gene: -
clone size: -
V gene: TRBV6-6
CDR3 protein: CASSYPGTLHTEAFF
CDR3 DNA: TGTGCCAGCAGTTACCCTGGGACCCTACACACTGAAGCTTTCTTT

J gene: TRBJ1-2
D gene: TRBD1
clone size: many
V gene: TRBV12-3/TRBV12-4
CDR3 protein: CASSPRQGGYGYTF
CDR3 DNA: TGTGCCAGCAGCCCAAGACAGGGTGGCTATGGCTACACCTTC

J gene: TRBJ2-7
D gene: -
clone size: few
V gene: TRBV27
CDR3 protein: CASSLTPGPDDDEQYF
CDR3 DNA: TGTGCCAGCAGTTTAACGCCGGGACCGGACGACGACGAGCAGTACTTC

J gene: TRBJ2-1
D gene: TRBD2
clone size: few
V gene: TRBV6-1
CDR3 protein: CASSDGAGGNEQFF
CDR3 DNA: TGTGCCAGCAGTGATGGGGCGGGAGGTAATGAGCAGTTCTTC

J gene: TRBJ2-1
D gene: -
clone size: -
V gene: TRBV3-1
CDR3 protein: CASSLFTGRALYNEQFF
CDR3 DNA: TGTGCCAGCAGCTTATTTACGGGACGAGCCCTATACAATGAGCAGTTCTTC

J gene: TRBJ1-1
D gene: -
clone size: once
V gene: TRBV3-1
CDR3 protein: CASSTRRSKTEAFF
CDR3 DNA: TGTGCCAGCAGCACTCGGAGGTCTAAGACTGAAGCTTTCTTT

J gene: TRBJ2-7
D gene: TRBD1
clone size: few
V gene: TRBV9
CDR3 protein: CASNKQGAVDEQYF
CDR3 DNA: TGTGCCAGCAATAAACAGGGGGCGGTCGACGAGCAGTACTTC

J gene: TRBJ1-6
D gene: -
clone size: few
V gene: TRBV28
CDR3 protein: CASSLRGKGNSPLHF
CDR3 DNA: TGTGCCAGCAGTTTACGGGGGAAAGGAAATTCACCCCTCCACTTT

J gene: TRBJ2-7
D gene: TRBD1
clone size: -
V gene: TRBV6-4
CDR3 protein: CASRGGQGDEQYF
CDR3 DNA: TGTGCCAGCAGGGGAGGACAGGGGGACGAGCAGTACTTC

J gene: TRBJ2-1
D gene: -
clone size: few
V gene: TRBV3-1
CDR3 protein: CASSQGEVEQFF
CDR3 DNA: TGTGCCAGCAGCCAAGGGGAGGTTGAGCAGTTCTTC

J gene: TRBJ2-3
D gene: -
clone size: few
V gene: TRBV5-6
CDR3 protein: CASSLFTISPTDTQYF
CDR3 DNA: TGTGCCAGCAGCTTGTTCACAATCTCCCCCACAGATACGCAGTATTTT

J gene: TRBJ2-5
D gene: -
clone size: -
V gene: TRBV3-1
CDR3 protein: CASSEARRETQYF
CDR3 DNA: TGTGCCAGCAGCGAGGCCAGGCGGGAGACCCAGTACTTC

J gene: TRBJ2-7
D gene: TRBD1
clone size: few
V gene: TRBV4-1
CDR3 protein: CASRPPGQGPYEQYF
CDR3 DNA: TGCGCCAGCAGGCCCCCGGGACAGGGCCCCTACGAGCAGTACTTC

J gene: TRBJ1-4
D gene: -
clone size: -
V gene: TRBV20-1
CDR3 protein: CSARNKQGSNEKLFF
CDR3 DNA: TGCAGTGCTAGGAACAAGCAGGGTTCAAATGAAAAACTGTTTTTT

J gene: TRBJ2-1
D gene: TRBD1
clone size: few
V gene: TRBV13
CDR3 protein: CASSSPGQPNEQFF
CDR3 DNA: TGTGCCAGCAGCTCACCGGGACAGCCAAATGAGCAGTTCTTC

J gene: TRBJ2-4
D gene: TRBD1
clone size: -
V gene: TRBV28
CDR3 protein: CASRRQGSKNIQYF
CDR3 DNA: TGTGCCAGCAGGCGACAGGGCTCCAAAAACATTCAGTACTTC

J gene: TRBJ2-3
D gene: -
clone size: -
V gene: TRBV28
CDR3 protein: CASSIRTLRTDTQYF
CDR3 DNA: TGTGCCAGCAGCATTCGCACACTACGCACAGATACGCAGTATTTT

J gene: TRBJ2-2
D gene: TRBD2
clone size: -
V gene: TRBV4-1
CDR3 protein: CASSRIGRAGELFF
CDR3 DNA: TGCGCCAGCAGCCGGATAGGGAGGGCCGGGGAGCTGTTTTTT

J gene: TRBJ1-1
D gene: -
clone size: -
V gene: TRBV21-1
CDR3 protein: CASSKHKAGVYEAFF
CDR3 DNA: TGTGCCAGCAGCAAACACAAGGCTGGGGTTTATGAAGCTTTCTTT

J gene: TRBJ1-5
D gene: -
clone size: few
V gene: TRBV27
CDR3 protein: CASGSGQFVSNQPQHF
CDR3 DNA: TGTGCCAGCGGATCCGGGCAGTTCGTTAGCAATCAGCCCCAGCATTTT

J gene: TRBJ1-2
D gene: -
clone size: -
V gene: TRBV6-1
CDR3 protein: CASSVGRDRGYTF
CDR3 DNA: TGTGCCAGCAGTGTAGGTCGTGACCGTGGCTACACCTTC

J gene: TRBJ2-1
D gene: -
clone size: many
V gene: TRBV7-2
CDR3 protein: CASRWSSYNEQFF
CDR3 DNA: TGTGCCAGCAGGTGGAGCTCCTACAATGAGCAGTTCTTC

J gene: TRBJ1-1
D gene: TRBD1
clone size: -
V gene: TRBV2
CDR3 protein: CASARIEVTGRYTEAFF
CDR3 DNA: TGTGCCAGCGCCCGGATTGAAGTGACAGGGCGGTACACTGAAGCTTTCTTT